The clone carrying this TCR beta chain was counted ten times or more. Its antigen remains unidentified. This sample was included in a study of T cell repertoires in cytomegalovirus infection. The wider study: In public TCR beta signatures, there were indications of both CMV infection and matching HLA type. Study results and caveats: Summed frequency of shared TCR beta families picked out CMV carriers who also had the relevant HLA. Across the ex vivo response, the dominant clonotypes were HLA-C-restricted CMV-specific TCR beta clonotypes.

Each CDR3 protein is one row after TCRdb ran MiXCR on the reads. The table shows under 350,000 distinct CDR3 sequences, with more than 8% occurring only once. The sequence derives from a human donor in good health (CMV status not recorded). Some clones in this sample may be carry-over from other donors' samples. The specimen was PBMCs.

The CDR3 sequence: CASSKTPGLAETQYF. DNA for the CDR3: TGTGCCAGCAGTAAAACACCGGGACTAGCTGAGACCCAGTACTTC. V is TRBV6-1 and J is TRBJ2-5; 9 bases line up with TRBD2. Germline V gene lookup returns CDR1 MNHNS and CDR2 SASEGT. V trimming: 5 bases; J trimming: 5 bases; junction bases outside the gene matches: 9. This CDR3 is built from 15 residues.